This T cell receptor beta chain came from a study of blood T cell repertoires in COVID-19. Study summary: Samples representing acute and convalescent COVID-19 were sourced from the United States, Italy and Spain. Nucleic acid was either cDNA or gDNA, and it came from T cells, B-cell-depleted T cells, or PBMCs.

The CDR3 length is 14 residues. J was trimmed by 5 bases and V by 6 bases; bases with no gene match: 7. Germline V gene data show CDR1 as SNHLY and CDR2 as FYNNEI. Source study methods: Using reference gene primer amplification, nucleated cell counts were estimated. TCRdb keeps only in-frame clones here, not all; method: immunoSEQ multiplex PCR. V, J and clone size are those of that table, while D and trimming were read from the DNA. The top ten clones hold approximately 3% of a sample with about 59,000 clones, roughly 79% of them seen once. This TCR came from a man between 60 and 75 years old with acute or convalescent COVID-19. The sequenced sample was peripheral blood. This chain joins TRBV2 and TRBJ1-2, with 9 nucleotides matching TRBD1. Here the CDR3 reads CASRATGGWYGYTF. DNA of the CDR3: TGTGCCAGCAGAGCTACAGGGGGCTGGTATGGCTACACCTTC.